What follows are 31 T cell receptor beta chains derived from one specimen sequenced in a study of cytomegalovirus exposure and HLA in healthy donors. The PCR made use of 60 Vbeta and 13 Jbeta primers. TCRdb keeps only in-frame clones here, not all; method: immunoSEQ multiplex PCR. The sample includes 190,000 or so clones. Source material: PBMCs. The receptors stem from a boy between 10 and 17 years old in good health and CMV-seronegative.

The chain employs TRBV30 and TRBJ1-5; the D gene is possibly TRBD1 (6 bases). Germline V CDR1 and CDR2: GTSNPN, SVGIG (reference sequence). The CDR3 is 13 residues long. The ends were cut back, 2 bases at V and 6 bases at J, with 11 bases in the middle. The CDR3 here is CAWSKQGRQPQHF. The CDR3 region has the DNA TGTGCCTGGAGTAAACAGGGACGTCAGCCCCAGCATTTT.

J is TRBJ1-1 and V is TRBV6-5; D perhaps matches TRBD1 (6 bases). The ends were cut back, 5 bases at V and 10 bases at J, with 11 bases in the middle. The CDR3 spans 11 residues. Germline V gene data show CDR1 as MNHEY and CDR2 as SVGAGI. CDR3 loop: CASSTDSRAFF. CDR3 coding DNA: TGTGCCAGCAGTACGGACAGTAGAGCTTTCTTT.

The V and J genes are TRBV28 and TRBJ1-2; 7 positions agree with TRBD1. Germline trimming cut 4 bases from V and 3 bases from J; bases unmatched to any gene: 5. The germline V gene encodes CDR1 MDHEN and CDR2 SYDVKM. This CDR3 contains 14 residues. The CDR3 DNA follows: TGTGCCAGCAGTTATGGCAGGGGGGACTATGGCTACACCTTC. Its protein is CASSYGRGDYGYTF.

The V gene is TRBV10-3, the J gene TRBJ1-1; TRBD1 matches at 12 bases. CDR3 length: 15 amino acids. Per the germline V gene, CDR1 is ENHRY and CDR2 is SYGVKD. Losses at the gene ends were 10 bases for V and 6 bases for J; bases not matched to a gene: 12. The CDR3 reads CATRVTGTGGSEAFF. Written as DNA, the CDR3 is TGTGCCACCCGAGTAACCGGGACAGGGGGCTCTGAAGCTTTCTTT.

This chain uses TRBV5-6 with TRBJ2-1; no reliable D call. The germline CDR1 and CDR2 sequences are SGHDT and YYEEEE. Trimming cost V 1 base and J 1 base, with 12 bases left between them. There are 16 residues in the CDR3. CDR3 in amino acids: CASSLNTDLSYNEQFF. CDR3 DNA sequence: TGTGCCAGCAGCTTGAACACAGACCTTTCCTACAATGAGCAGTTCTTC.

The chain uses TRBV5-5 and TRBJ2-7; 10 bases align to TRBD1. Germline V gives CDR1 SGHKS, CDR2 YYEKEE (reference sequence). The CDR3 runs 12 residues. Trimming cost V 3 bases and J 13 bases; bases outside gene matches: 7. In DNA, the CDR3 is TGTGCCAGCAGCTGGACCGGGACAGGGGTATACTTC. Protein product: CASSWTGTGVYF. Drawing the rest from reference TRBV5-5 and TRBJ2-7, the complete variable domain is DAGVTQSPTHLIKTRGQQVTLRCSPISGHKSVSWYQQVLGQGPQFIFQYYEKEERGRGNFPDRFSARQFPNYSSELNVNALLLGDSALYLCASSWTGTGVYFGPGTRLTVT.

The chain links TRBV11-2 to TRBJ2-1, with TRBD2 matching 10 bases. Germline V gene data show CDR1 as SGHAT and CDR2 as FQNNGV. There are 15 residues in the CDR3. Trimming at V came to 4 bases and at J to 9 bases, leaving 9 bases not matched to a gene. The CDR3 loop is CASSSGAGGPGEQFF. In nucleotides, the CDR3 is TGTGCCAGCAGCTCGGGAGCGGGGGGGCCGGGTGAGCAGTTCTTC. Full variable domain (remainder filled in from reference TRBV11-2 and TRBJ2-1): EAGVAQSPRYKIIEKRQSVAFWCNPISGHATLYWYQQILGQGPKLLIQFQNNGVVDDSQLPKDRFSAERLKGVDSTLKIQPAKLEDSAVYLCASSSGAGGPGEQFFGPGTRLTVL.

The rearrangement uses TRBV19 and TRBJ2-7, with 9 bases aligning to TRBD2. V was clipped by 3 bases and J by 5 bases; unmatched bases: 20. Germline loops: CDR1 LNHDA, CDR2 SQIVND (reference sequence). This CDR3 comprises 19 residues. The chain's CDR3 is CASSILTGLTNSSGDEQYF. The CDR3 DNA is TGTGCCAGTAGTATCCTGACAGGCCTCACGAATTCTAGCGGGGACGAGCAGTACTTC.

The chain uses TRBV19 and TRBJ2-2; 8 nucleotides match TRBD2. This CDR3 comprises 16 residues. The trim removed 6 bases at V and 3 bases at J, leaving 9 bases unmatched. Germline CDR1 LNHDA, CDR2 SQIVND (reference sequence). The CDR3 spells CASSYGTSSYTGELFF. CDR3 in DNA: TGTGCCAGTAGCTACGGGACTAGTTCGTACACCGGGGAGCTGTTTTTT.

The chain uses TRBV11-2 and TRBJ2-3, with no clear D. This CDR3 is built from 15 residues. With 6 bases removed from V and 0 bases from J, the gap between germline ends came to 13 bases. Germline CDR1 is SGHAT and CDR2 is FQNNGV. DNA for the CDR3: TGTGCCAGCAGGAGAAACGAGGCCAGCACAGATACGCAGTATTTT. As protein: CASRRNEASTDTQYF.

The V gene is TRBV29-1, the J gene TRBJ2-7; 7 positions match TRBD1. With 6 bases clipped from V and 6 bases from J, the junction kept 8 bases outside the gene matches. Per the germline V gene, CDR1 is SQVTM and CDR2 is ANQGSEA. CDR3 length equals 12 residues. CDR3: CSVGRGSLEQYF. The DNA of the CDR3 is TGCAGCGTGGGCAGGGGGTCTCTCGAGCAGTACTTC.

The gene calls are TRBV5-6 and TRBJ2-3, with D hard to call. The V and J ends lost 0 bases and 6 bases respectively, with 5 bases between them. The CDR3 is 12 amino acids. Per the germline V gene, CDR1 is SGHDT and CDR2 is YYEEEE. The chain's CDR3 is CASSLVRDTQYF. The CDR3 DNA follows: TGTGCCAGCAGCTTGGTTCGGGATACGCAGTATTTT. The full variable domain, its missing parts supplied by reference TRBV5-6 and TRBJ2-3, is DAGVTQSPTHLIKTRGQQVTLRCSPKSGHDTVSWYQQALGQGPQFIFQYYEEEERQRGNFPDRFSGHQFPNYSSELNVNALLLGDSALYLCASSLVRDTQYFGPGTRLTVL.

The chain has TRBV5-4 and TRBJ1-2; TRBD1 aligns across 12 bases. The trim removed 6 bases at V and 4 bases at J, leaving 13 bases unmatched. Germline V gene lookup returns CDR1 SGHNT and CDR2 YYREEE (reference sequence). The CDR3 runs 17 residues. The CDR3 sequence: CASTTGTGGSSAYGYTF. The CDR3 coding sequence is TGTGCCAGCACAACCGGGACAGGGGGCTCGTCAGCCTATGGCTACACCTTC.

The chain carries TRBV7-9 and TRBJ2-7, with TRBD1 as a possible D gene (6 bases). The CDR3 spans 13 residues. V was shortened by 3 bases and J by 3 bases, with 9 bases between the two germline ends. Germline values: CDR1 SEHNR, CDR2 FQNEAQ (reference sequence). CDR3 sequence: CASSFGQSYEQYF. The CDR3 DNA reads TGTGCCAGCAGCTTTGGACAGAGCTACGAGCAGTACTTC. Full variable domain (missing parts from reference TRBV7-9 and TRBJ2-7): DTGVSQNPRHKITKRGQNVTFRCDPISEHNRLYWYRQTLGQGPEFLTYFQNEAQLEKSRLLSDRFSAERPKGSFSTLEIQRTEQGDSAMYLCASSFGQSYEQYFGPGTRLTVT.

The chain combines TRBV2 with TRBJ1-5, with 9 bases matching TRBD1. The CDR3 spans 15 residues. Losses at the gene ends were 4 bases for V and 4 bases for J; bases not matched to a gene: 5. The germline gives CDR1 SNHLY, CDR2 FYNNEI. The CDR3 reads CASSGPGQGNQPQHF. In nucleotides, the CDR3 is TGTGCCAGCAGTGGGCCGGGACAGGGAAATCAGCCCCAGCATTTT.

The genes are TRBV28 and TRBJ2-7; tentative D call: TRBD2 (7 bases). The CDR3 is 14 residues long. The V and J ends lost 3 bases and 3 bases respectively, with 12 bases between them. Germline loops: CDR1 MDHEN, CDR2 SYDVKM. Here the CDR3 reads CASSFRGGGYEQYF. The CDR3 DNA reads TGTGCCAGCAGTTTTAGGGGGGGTGGCTACGAGCAGTACTTC.

V gene TRBV5-1 combines with J gene TRBJ1-1; 8 bases are a match to TRBD1. The V segment lost 4 bases and the J segment 1 base; nucleotides outside the gene matches: 6. Germline-derived CDR1 and CDR2 are SGHRS and YFSETQ. The CDR3 runs 15 residues. CDR3 bases: TGCGCCAGCAGCACAGGACAGGGAACGAACACTGAAGCTTTCTTT. Translated: CASSTGQGTNTEAFF.

The chain employs TRBV13 and TRBJ1-1; no definite D call. The length of the CDR3 is 15 residues. Trimming removed 0 bases from V and 3 bases from J, with 11 bases in between. Germline V gene lookup returns CDR1 PRHDT and CDR2 FYEKMQ (reference sequence). The DNA of the CDR3 is TGTGCCAGCAGCTTAGGGCAGATCGGGGACACTGAAGCTTTCTTT. The encoded protein is CASSLGQIGDTEAFF.

V gene TRBV9 combines with J gene TRBJ2-1; 10 bases fit TRBD2. Germline V CDR1 and CDR2: SGDLS, YYNGEE. V lost 7 bases, J lost 9 bases, and 10 bases stayed unmatched. This CDR3 region has 14 residues. The CDR3 region is CASGTGLAETEQFF. For the CDR3, the DNA is TGTGCCAGCGGCACAGGACTAGCGGAAACTGAGCAGTTCTTC.

The chain joins TRBV4-3 to TRBJ2-3; 7 bases fit TRBD1. Germline V CDR1 and CDR2: LGHNA, YSLEER. CDR3 length: 14 amino acids. Trimming took 4 bases from V and 2 from J; bases not matched to a gene: 3. The CDR3 here is CASSPTGFTDTQYF. CDR3 DNA sequence: TGCGCCAGCAGCCCGACAGGGTTCACAGATACGCAGTATTTT.

V usage is TRBV10-3 and J usage is TRBJ2-3, with D maybe TRBD2 (7 bases). The V end was cut by 0 bases, the J end by 5 bases, with 24 bases between. The CDR3 covers 19 residues. CDR1 is ENHRY and CDR2 is SYGVKD in the germline V gene. The CDR3 DNA is TGTGCCATCAGTGAGTCCCCGGGGGGCTCCCTGGCGTCGGGAGATACGCAGTATTTT. It codes for CAISESPGGSLASGDTQYF.

The rearrangement joins TRBV7-2 to TRBJ1-2; D is unresolved. V lost 1 base and J lost 5, with 20 bases in between. CDR3 size: 17 residues. Germline lookup yields CDR1 SGHTA and CDR2 FQGNSA. The CDR3 spells CASSLGPEEARTYGYTF. In DNA, the CDR3 is TGTGCCAGCAGCTTAGGGCCCGAGGAAGCCCGTACTTATGGCTACACCTTC.

This chain joins TRBV7-2 and TRBJ2-7; 15 bases agree with TRBD2. The junction had 13 bases not matched to a gene; V was cut back by 7 bases and J by 3 bases. The CDR3 has 18 residues. Germline V gene sequence: CDR1 SGHTA, CDR2 FQGNSA. The CDR3 loop is CASTSTAGTSGGLYEQYF. The CDR3 DNA reads as TGTGCCAGCACCTCAACCGCCGGGACTAGCGGGGGGCTCTACGAGCAGTACTTC. The whole variable domain, remainder taken from reference TRBV7-2 and TRBJ2-7, is GAGVSQSPSNKVTEKGKDVELRCDPISGHTALYWYRQSLGQGLEFLIYFQGNSAPDKSGLPSDRFSAERTGGSVSTLTIQRTQQEDSAVYLCASTSTAGTSGGLYEQYFGPGTRLTVT.

The chain is built from TRBV7-8 and TRBJ2-1; TRBD1 matches 8 bases. This CDR3 is built from 21 residues. Losses at the gene ends were 5 bases for V and 5 bases for J; bases not matched to a gene: 26. From germline, CDR1 is SGHVS and CDR2 FQNEAQ. The CDR3 is CASSDYERRTGTRTGDNEQFF. The CDR3 nucleotides are TGTGCCAGCAGCGATTACGAAAGGCGGACAGGGACGAGAACAGGGGACAATGAGCAGTTCTTC.

The genes are TRBV7-6 and TRBJ2-7, with D perhaps matching TRBD1 (6 bases). CDR1 and CDR2 (germline): SGHVS, FNYEAQ. This CDR3 spans 15 amino acids. Trimming stripped 4 bases from V and 4 bases from J, with 17 bases between. The CDR3: CASSSSPGTLYEQYF. The CDR3 DNA is TGTGCCAGCAGCTCCTCCCCCGGGACACTTTACGAGCAGTACTTC.

The V gene is TRBV28, the J gene TRBJ2-7, with 8 bases matching TRBD1. The CDR3 spans 13 residues. CDR1 and CDR2 from the germline V gene are MDHEN and SYDVKM. V shed 5 bases and J 5 bases; nucleotides not matched to a gene: 5. The CDR3 DNA reads as TGTGCCAGCAGTCATGGACAGGGCCACGAGCAGTACTTC. This codes for CASSHGQGHEQYF.

The V and J genes are TRBV7-9 and TRBJ1-2; D not resolved. With 4 bases removed from V and 1 base from J, the gap between germline ends came to 10 bases. Germline V gives CDR1 SEHNR, CDR2 FQNEAQ (reference sequence). CDR3 length: 14 residues. DNA of the CDR3: TGTGCCAGCAGCTCTTCCACGGGTAACTATGGCTACACCTTC. Amino acid sequence: CASSSSTGNYGYTF.

On this clone itself: The same CDR3 also results from other DNA sequences found in this sample. This chain joins TRBV5-4 and TRBJ2-2; TRBD1 agrees at 9 bases. CDR3 length equals 16 residues. Trimming at V came to 4 bases and at J to 4 bases, leaving 8 bases not matched to a gene. CDR1 and CDR2 (germline): SGHNT, YYREEE (reference sequence). The CDR3 region is CASSLGHRGRTGELFF. The CDR3 DNA is TGTGCCAGCAGCCTGGGTCACAGGGGGCGCACCGGGGAGCTGTTTTTT.

V usage is TRBV14 and J usage is TRBJ2-4, with TRBD2 as a possible D gene (5 bases). The CDR3 spans 13 residues. Germline CDR1 is SGHDN and CDR2 is FVKESK. The ends were cut back, 3 bases at V and 9 bases at J, with 12 bases in the middle. In DNA form, the CDR3 reads TGTGCCAGCAGCCACCAAACAGAGGGCATTCAGTACTTC. Its translation: CASSHQTEGIQYF.

The chain combines TRBV4-3 with TRBJ2-3, with 13 bases lining up with TRBD2. This CDR3 spans 20 amino acids. CDR1 and CDR2 (germline): LGHNA, YSLEER. After removal of 0 bases from V and 3 bases from J, the junction contained 12 bases not matched to a gene. CDR3 DNA sequence: TGCGCCAGCAGCCAAGATGGGGTACTAGCGGGGGGGTCCCCGACAGATACGCAGTATTTT. It translates to CASSQDGVLAGGSPTDTQYF.

CDR3 region: CASMDRGFSYEQYF. Written as DNA, the CDR3 is TGTGCCAGCATGGACAGGGGGTTTTCCTACGAGCAGTACTTC. J is TRBJ2-7 and V is TRBV5-6; 10 nucleotides agree with TRBD1. V was clipped by 6 bases and J by 1 base; unmatched bases: 4. The CDR3 runs to 14 residues. Germline V lookup: CDR1 SGHDT, CDR2 YYEEEE.